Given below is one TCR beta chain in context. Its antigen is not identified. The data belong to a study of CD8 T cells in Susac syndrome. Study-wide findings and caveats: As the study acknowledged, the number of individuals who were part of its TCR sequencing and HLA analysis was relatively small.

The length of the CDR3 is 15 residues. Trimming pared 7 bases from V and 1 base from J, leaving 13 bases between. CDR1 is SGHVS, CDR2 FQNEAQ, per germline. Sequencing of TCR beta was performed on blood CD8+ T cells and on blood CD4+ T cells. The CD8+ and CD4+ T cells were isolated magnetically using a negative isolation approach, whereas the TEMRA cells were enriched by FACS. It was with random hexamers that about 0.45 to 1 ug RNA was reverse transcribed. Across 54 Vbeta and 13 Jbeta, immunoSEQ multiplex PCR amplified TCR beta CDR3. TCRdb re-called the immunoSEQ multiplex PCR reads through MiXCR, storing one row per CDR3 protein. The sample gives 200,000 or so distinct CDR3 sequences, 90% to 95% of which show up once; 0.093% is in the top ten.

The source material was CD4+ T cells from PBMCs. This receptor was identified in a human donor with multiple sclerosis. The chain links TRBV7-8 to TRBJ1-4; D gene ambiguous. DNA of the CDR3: TGTGCCAGCACCCTCACCCGAGGAACTAATGAAAAACTGTTTTTT. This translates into CASTLTRGTNEKLFF.